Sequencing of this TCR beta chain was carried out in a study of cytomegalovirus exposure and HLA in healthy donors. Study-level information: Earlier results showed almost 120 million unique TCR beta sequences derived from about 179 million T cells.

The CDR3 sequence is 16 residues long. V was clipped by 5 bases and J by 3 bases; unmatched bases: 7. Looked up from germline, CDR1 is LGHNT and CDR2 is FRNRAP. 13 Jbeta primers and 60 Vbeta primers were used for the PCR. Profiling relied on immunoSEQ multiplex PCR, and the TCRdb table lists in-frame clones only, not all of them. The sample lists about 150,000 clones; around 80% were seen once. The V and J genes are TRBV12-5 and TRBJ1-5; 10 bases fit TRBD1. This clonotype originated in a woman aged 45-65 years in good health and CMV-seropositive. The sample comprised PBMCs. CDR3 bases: TGTGCTAGTGGTCTGGGGACAGGGGCGTCCAATCAGCCCCAGCATTTT. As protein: CASGLGTGASNQPQHF.